The clone carrying this T cell receptor (beta chain) appeared a single time. The protocol was immunoSEQ multiplex PCR, while the TCRdb copy is restricted to in-frame clones and leaves out a portion. The sample lists about 110,000 clones, 85% to 95% occurring once. V was trimmed by 4 bases and J by 5 bases, leaving 18 bases between them. The CDR3 spans 15 residues. The V gene's germline CDR1 is MNHNY and CDR2 SVGAGI (reference sequence). This entry belongs to a study of T cell changes during pregnancy in multiple sclerosis. V and J are TRBV6-6 and TRBJ2-7, with D hard to call. The receptor was derived from a female donor with multiple sclerosis, enrolled in a pregnancy study. This specimen consisted of peripheral blood, obtained after pregnancy. The CDR3, as DNA: TGTGCCAGCAGTTCCCCAGACACCATGAGCCACGAGCAGTACTTC. Translating gives CASSSPDTMSHEQYF.